The present entry profiles one T cell receptor beta chain with its context. Its antigen is not identified. The data are from a study of shared clonotypes between healthy human individuals. Points from the study as a whole: The authors expected sequencing depth to affect clonotype sharing among donors.

Method: immunoSEQ multiplex PCR; TCRdb's copy keeps in-frame clones and lacks some. The sample lists over 850,000 clones, 70% to 80% seen once, with 0.61% in the top ten. Sequencing was done on a sample of memory CD4+ T cells from PBMCs. The subset: CD45RA-negative fraction. This clonotype was obtained from a man aged 18 to 30 in good health. Some clones in this sample may be carry-over from other donors' samples.

CDR3 in DNA: TGTGCCAGTAGCCCTGGTTTGACGGGACTGGACTACGAGCAGTACTTC. It specifies CASSPGLTGLDYEQYF. The chain has TRBV19 and TRBJ2-7, with a weak D call TRBD2 (6 bases). The CDR3 extends over 16 amino acids. Trimming shortened V by 6 bases and J by 3 bases, and 21 bases separated the two germline ends. From germline, CDR1 is LNHDA and CDR2 SQIVND (reference sequence).